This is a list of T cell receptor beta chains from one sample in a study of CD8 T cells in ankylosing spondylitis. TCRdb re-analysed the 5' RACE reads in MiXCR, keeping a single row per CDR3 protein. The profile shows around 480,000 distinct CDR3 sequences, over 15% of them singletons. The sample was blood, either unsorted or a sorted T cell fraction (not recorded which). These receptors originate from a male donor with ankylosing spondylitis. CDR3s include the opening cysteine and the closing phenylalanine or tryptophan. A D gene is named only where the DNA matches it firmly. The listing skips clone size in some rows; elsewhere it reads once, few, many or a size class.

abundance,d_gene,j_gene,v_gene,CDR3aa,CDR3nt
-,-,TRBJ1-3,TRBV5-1,CASSLLQGLSGNTIYF,TGCGCCAGCAGCTTGCTACAGGGACTCTCTGGAAACACCATATATTTT
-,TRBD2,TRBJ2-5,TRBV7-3,CAVGVGGTYQETQYF,TGTGCCGTCGGGGTCGGGGGGACGTACCAAGAGACCCAGTACTTC
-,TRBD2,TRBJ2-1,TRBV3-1,CASSRGGAYYNEQFF,TGTGCCAGCAGCCGCGGGGGAGCATACTACAATGAGCAGTTCTTC
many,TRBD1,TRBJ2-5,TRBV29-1,CSVRARDRGETQYF,TGCAGCGTTAGGGCCCGGGACAGGGGAGAGACCCAGTACTTC
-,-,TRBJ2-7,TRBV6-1,CASTQGGSTYEQYF,TGTGCCAGCACCCAGGGGGGGTCCACCTACGAGCAGTACTTC
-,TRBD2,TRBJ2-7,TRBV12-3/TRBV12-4,CASSHDSGGSYEQYF,TGTGCCAGCAGTCACGATAGCGGGGGGTCCTACGAGCAGTACTTC
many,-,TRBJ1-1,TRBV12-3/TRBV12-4,CASSLAKGGTEAFF,TGTGCCAGCAGTTTGGCCAAGGGGGGCACTGAAGCTTTCTTT
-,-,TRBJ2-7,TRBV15,CATSRGAGREQYF,TGTGCCACCAGCAGAGGGGCAGGGAGGGAGCAGTACTTC
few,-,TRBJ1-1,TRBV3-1,CASSQDGGVTEAFF,TGTGCCAGCAGCCAAGATGGGGGAGTCACTGAAGCTTTCTTT
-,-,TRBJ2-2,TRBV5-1,CASSLVRTGELFF,TGCGCCAGCAGCTTGGTACGCACCGGGGAGCTGTTTTTT
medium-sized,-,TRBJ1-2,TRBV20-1,CSVGGQWGYTF,TGCAGTGTGGGGGGGCAGTGGGGCTACACCTTC
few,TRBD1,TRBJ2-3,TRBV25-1,CASSGMDRDTDTQYF,TGTGCCAGCAGTGGGATGGACAGGGACACAGATACGCAGTATTTT
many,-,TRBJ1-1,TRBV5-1,CASSLTLRDTEAFF,TGCGCCAGCAGCCTCACCCTGCGTGACACTGAAGCTTTCTTT
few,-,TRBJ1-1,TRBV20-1,CSANRDGRLNTEAFF,TGCAGTGCTAACCGGGACGGACGATTGAACACTGAAGCTTTCTTT
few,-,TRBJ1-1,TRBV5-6,CASSLVLRGTEAFF,TGTGCCAGCAGCTTGGTTTTACGGGGCACTGAAGCTTTCTTT
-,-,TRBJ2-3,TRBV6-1,CASSEALGGTDTQYF,TGTGCCAGCAGTGAAGCTTTAGGGGGAACAGATACGCAGTATTTT
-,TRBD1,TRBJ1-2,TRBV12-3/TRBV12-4,CASSFTGGGGYTF,TGTGCCAGCAGTTTTACAGGGGGGGGTGGCTACACCTTC
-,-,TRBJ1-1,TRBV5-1,CASSSLGPNTEAFF,TGCGCCAGCAGCTCTTTAGGGCCGAACACTGAAGCTTTCTTT
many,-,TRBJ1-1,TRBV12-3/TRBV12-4,CASTLQMGGPNTEAFF,TGTGCCAGCACCCTCCAGATGGGCGGCCCGAACACTGAAGCTTTCTTT
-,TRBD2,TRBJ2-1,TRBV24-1,CATSARASGGAYNEQFF,TGTGCCACCAGTGCCAGAGCCAGCGGGGGAGCCTACAATGAGCAGTTCTTC
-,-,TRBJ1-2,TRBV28,CASSLGTWNYGYTF,TGTGCCAGCAGTTTGGGGACCTGGAACTATGGCTACACCTTC
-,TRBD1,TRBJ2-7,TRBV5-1,CASSLEGGAYEQYF,TGCGCCAGCAGCTTGGAAGGGGGCGCCTACGAGCAGTACTTC
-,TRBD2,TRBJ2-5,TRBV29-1,CSAVAGARETQYF,TGCAGCGCAGTAGCGGGAGCGAGAGAGACCCAGTACTTC
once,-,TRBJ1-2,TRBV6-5,CASSFGGKDQSNYGYTF,TGTGCCAGCAGTTTTGGGGGAAAGGACCAATCTAACTATGGCTACACCTTC
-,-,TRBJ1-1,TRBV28,CASSLIQLNTEAFF,TGTGCCAGCAGTTTAATCCAATTGAACACTGAAGCTTTCTTT
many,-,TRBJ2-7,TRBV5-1,CASSPQGEAYEQYF,TGCGCCAGCAGCCCTCAAGGAGAGGCCTACGAGCAGTACTTC
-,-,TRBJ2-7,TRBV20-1,CSAPRQAGDEQYF,TGCAGTGCCCCCCGACAGGCAGGGGACGAGCAGTACTTC
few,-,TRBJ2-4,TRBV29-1,CSATHRGPANIQYF,TGCAGCGCCACCCACCGGGGGCCGGCTAACATTCAGTACTTC